Below, one TCR beta chain is given with its context. The antigen remains undetermined. This sample is part of a study of OX40 agonist ivuxolimab in advanced cancers. Study details: Ivuxolimab, an antibody acting as an agonist of OX40 (CD134), was used to treat patients. The mean age was approximately 60 years, ranging from about 20 to 79, with around four fifths of participants male. General study points: Clones of CD4+ and CD8+ blood T cells grew by week 6 at doses of 0.1 to 3.0 mg/kg.

The CDR3 runs 14 residues. The V end lost 6 bases, the J end lost 5 bases, and 13 bases lay between the germline ends. From germline, CDR1 is MNHNY and CDR2 SVGAGI (reference sequence). Patients had blood sampled at baseline and again on cycle 4 day 1 and cycle 7 day 1. TCRdb keeps only in-frame clones here, not all; method: immunoSEQ multiplex PCR. The sample has roughly 76,000 clones; approximately 83% are singletons. The sample in question was CD4+ or CD8+ T cells sorted from blood, obtained in a trial of the OX40 agonist ivuxolimab. The chain joins TRBV6-6 to TRBJ1-4, with a possible D match to TRBD1 (5 bases). The TCR was taken from an adult with an advanced solid tumor such as melanoma, head and neck, liver or kidney cancer. The CDR3 sequence: CASSPTAPNEKLFF. As DNA, the CDR3 is TGTGCCAGCAGCCCGACAGCCCCCAATGAAAAACTGTTTTTT.